The 27 T cell receptor beta chains given below trace back to one sample, sequenced in a study of shared clonotypes between healthy human individuals. Naive CD8 cells, CD45RO-negative and positively selected for CCR7, excluded terminally differentiated effector memory CD45RA+ cells. TCRdb's table, derived via immunoSEQ multiplex PCR, lists solely in-frame clones and lacks some. The sample carries 1.5 million to 2.5 million clones, about 95% recorded once. Sequenced material: naive CD8+ T cells sorted from blood. These receptor sequences come from a man between 18 and 35 years old in good health.

The gene calls are TRBV5-1 and TRBJ1-1, with D perhaps TRBD1 (5 bases). The germline V gene has CDR1 SGHRS and CDR2 YFSETQ. Trimming cost V 0 bases and J 7 bases, with 16 bases left between them. The length of the CDR3 is 15 residues. The chain's CDR3 is CASSLDARDPGEAFF. In DNA, the CDR3 is TGCGCCAGCAGCTTGGATGCCAGGGACCCCGGTGAAGCTTTCTTT. The full variable domain, in which reference TRBV5-1 and TRBJ1-1 provide the parts outside the CDR3, is KAGVTQTPRYLIKTRGQQVTLSCSPISGHRSVSWYQQTPGQGLQFLFEYFSETQRNKGNFPGRFSGRQFSNSRSEMNVSTLELGDSALYLCASSLDARDPGEAFFGQGTRLTVV.

This clone was counted a single time. This chain connects TRBV21-1 to TRBJ1-5; the table names TRBD1, a call not compared with the DNA. TRBV21-1 is a pseudogene locus. CDR3 length: 13 residues. The CDR3 DNA is TGTGCCAGCAGGGACAGTGGCAATCAGCCCCAGCATTTT. Its translation: CASRDSGNQPQHF.

This rearrangement joins TRBV9 to TRBJ2-3; D may correspond to TRBD1 or TRBD2 (5 bases each). In germline, CDR1 is SGDLS, CDR2 YYNGEE. There are 17 residues in the CDR3. Trimming removed 0 bases at V and 6 bases at J, with 20 bases between. As DNA, the CDR3 is TGTGCCAGCAGCGTAGGGGTCGGGGCGGCGTTTCCGGATACGCAGTATTTT. It yields the protein CASSVGVGAAFPDTQYF.

The chain uses TRBV30 and TRBJ1-5; tentatively, D is TRBD1 (5 bases). V was cut by 7 bases and J by 0 bases, with 10 bases left in between. CDR3 length equals 13 residues. Germline V gene data show CDR1 as GTSNPN and CDR2 as SVGIG (reference sequence). The CDR3 coding sequence is TGTGCCTCTACGGGACTTAGCAATCAGCCCCAGCATTTT. Amino acid sequence: CASTGLSNQPQHF.

This chain links TRBV4-1 with TRBJ2-7, with 10 bases matching TRBD1. After removal of 3 bases from V and 3 bases from J, the junction contained 8 bases not matched to a gene. CDR3 size: 16 residues. From germline, CDR1 is MGHRA and CDR2 YSYEKL. The CDR3 DNA is TGCGCCAGCAGCCAGGGGGACAGGGGCCGGGGCTACGAGCAGTACTTC. Encoded protein: CASSQGDRGRGYEQYF.

With regard to this clone: In the same sample, other DNA sequences code for this CDR3. The gene calls are TRBV4-1 and TRBJ2-5, with TRBD2 as a possible D gene (5 bases). The CDR3 loop spans 13 amino acids. The germline V gene encodes CDR1 MGHRA and CDR2 YSYEKL. Between the trimmed V and J ends, which lost 3 bases and 1 base, there was a span of 6 bases. Here the CDR3 reads CASSQGVQETQYF. CDR3 bases: TGCGCCAGCAGCCAGGGAGTCCAAGAGACCCAGTACTTC.

This sequence joins TRBV9 and TRBJ1-3; D may be TRBD1 (6 bases). Looked up from germline, CDR1 is SGDLS and CDR2 is YYNGEE. This CDR3 comprises 14 residues. Between the trimmed V and J ends, which lost 4 bases and 2 bases, there was a span of 10 bases. The CDR3 DNA is TGTGCCAGCAGCCCACAGGGTACTGGAAACACCATATATTTT. Encoded protein: CASSPQGTGNTIYF.

This clone was detected once. The chain employs TRBV7-9 and TRBJ2-7, with 13 bases lining up with TRBD2. V dropped 1 base and J dropped 0; count of bases not matched to a gene: 6. The germline CDR1 and CDR2 sequences are SEHNR and FQNEAQ (reference sequence). CDR3 length: 18 residues. CDR3 sequence reads: CASSLGTSGGRSSYEQYF. CDR3 DNA: TGTGCCAGCAGCTTAGGGACTAGCGGGGGCAGGAGCTCCTACGAGCAGTACTTC.

The CDR3 loop is CASSVQGSEAFF. The CDR3 DNA sequence: TGTGCCAGTAGTGTACAGGGGAGTGAAGCTTTCTTT. The chain links TRBV19 to TRBJ1-1, with 7 bases aligning to TRBD1. Germline V gene data show CDR1 as LNHDA and CDR2 as SQIVND (reference sequence). The trim removed 5 bases at V and 7 bases at J, leaving 4 bases unmatched. CDR3 length equals 12 residues.

The V call is TRBV11-3, the J call TRBJ1-1; 11 nucleotides agree with TRBD1. V shed 1 base and J 3 bases; nucleotides not matched to a gene: 7. CDR1 SGHNT and CDR2 YENEEA come from the germline V gene. The CDR3 has 17 amino acids. The CDR3 reads CASSLGTGGVKDTEAFF. CDR3 in DNA: TGTGCCAGCAGCTTAGGGACAGGGGGCGTTAAGGACACTGAAGCTTTCTTT.

The rearrangement joins TRBV5-1 to TRBJ2-7; 9 nucleotides agree with TRBD1. J was trimmed by 2 bases and V by 0 bases; bases with no gene match: 6. This CDR3 contains 16 residues. Germline V CDR1 and CDR2: SGHRS, YFSETQ. CDR3 coding DNA: TGCGCCAGCAGCTTGGGAAGGACAGGGGTCCCCTACGAGCAGTACTTC. Protein: CASSLGRTGVPYEQYF.

CDR3 bases: TGTGCCAGCAGTTTACTCGGGACAGGGGGCGAGGGCACTGAAGCTTTCTTT. Protein: CASSLLGTGGEGTEAFF. The chain employs TRBV27 and TRBJ1-1; 12 positions agree with TRBD1. Germline loops: CDR1 MNHEY, CDR2 SMNVEV (reference sequence). CDR3 length: 17 residues. V lost 2 bases to trimming and J lost 4 bases; unmatched junction nucleotides: 8.

V is TRBV19 and J is TRBJ2-7; D remains ambiguous. The CDR3 consists of 15 residues. V was trimmed by 6 bases and J by 3 bases, leaving 18 bases between them. Germline loops: CDR1 LNHDA, CDR2 SQIVND (reference sequence). CDR3 region: CASSLSRSLIYEQYF. CDR3 DNA sequence: TGTGCCAGTAGCTTATCGCGGAGTCTCATCTACGAGCAGTACTTC.

The CDR3 reads CASSPGLATDTQYF. The CDR3 nucleotides are TGTGCCAGCAGCCCGGGACTAGCAACAGATACGCAGTATTTT. The chain recombines TRBV13 with TRBJ2-3; 9 bases are a match to TRBD2. CDR1 PRHDT and CDR2 FYEKMQ come from the germline V gene (reference sequence). The CDR3 spans 14 residues. With 5 bases clipped from V and 3 bases from J, the junction kept 3 bases outside the gene matches.

The V and J genes are TRBV19 and TRBJ2-1, with D maybe TRBD1 (6 bases). Germline V gene lookup returns CDR1 LNHDA and CDR2 SQIVND (reference sequence). V was pared by 6 bases and J by 0 bases, with 12 bases between. This CDR3 has 15 amino acids. CDR3 nucleotide sequence: TGTGCCAGTAGCAAAGGGACAAACTCCTACAATGAGCAGTTCTTC. Its protein is CASSKGTNSYNEQFF.

Comment on this clone: Additional DNA sequences in this sample encode the identical CDR3. The chain recombines TRBV27 with TRBJ1-4; D is unclear. The length of the CDR3 is 14 residues. V lost 4 bases and J 0 bases, leaving 6 bases between the germline ends. Germline CDR1 reads MNHEY; CDR2 reads SMNVEV (reference sequence). CDR3 sequence: CASSSEATNEKLFF. In DNA, the CDR3 is TGTGCCAGCAGTTCTGAGGCAACTAATGAAAAACTGTTTTTT.

The chain employs TRBV7-2 and TRBJ2-1, with TRBD2 matching 14 bases. V dropped 5 bases and J dropped 6; count of bases not matched to a gene: 9. The CDR3 is made up of 17 amino acids. CDR1 and CDR2 (germline): SGHTA, FQGNSA. The CDR3 sequence is CASSPEGLAGEGNEQFF. The CDR3 coding sequence is TGTGCCAGCAGCCCTGAGGGACTAGCGGGGGAGGGCAATGAGCAGTTCTTC.

This CDR3 is CASSTGTAPTYEQYF. DNA for the CDR3: TGCGCCAGCAGCACGGGGACAGCGCCAACCTACGAGCAGTACTTC. V and J are TRBV5-1 and TRBJ2-7; 7 bases fit TRBD1. The CDR3 consists of 15 residues. V shed 4 bases and J 2 bases; nucleotides not matched to a gene: 9. Germline lookup yields CDR1 SGHRS and CDR2 YFSETQ. The complete variable domain, with remaining parts taken from reference TRBV5-1 and TRBJ2-7, reads KAGVTQTPRYLIKTRGQQVTLSCSPISGHRSVSWYQQTPGQGLQFLFEYFSETQRNKGNFPGRFSGRQFSNSRSEMNVSTLELGDSALYLCASSTGTAPTYEQYFGPGTRLTVT.

This clone was counted once. This chain connects TRBV7-2 to TRBJ2-7, with 9 bases lining up with TRBD2. Germline V gene lookup returns CDR1 SGHTA and CDR2 FQGNSA. With V trimmed by 1 base and J by 4 bases, 8 bases remained unmatched. This CDR3 contains 16 residues. CDR3 amino acids: CASSLVALAGSYEQYF. The CDR3 DNA reads as TGTGCCAGCAGCTTAGTGGCCCTAGCGGGGTCGTACGAGCAGTACTTC.

The genes are TRBV4-1 and TRBJ1-5; possible D gene TRBD1, 6 bases. Trimming cost V 4 bases and J 7 bases, with 17 bases left between them. CDR1 and CDR2 from the germline V gene are MGHRA and YSYEKL. The CDR3 extends over 15 amino acids. CDR3 DNA: TGCGCCAGCAGCCCACGGACAGCTCAGGGACAGCCCCAGCATTTT. It translates to CASSPRTAQGQPQHF.

The chain couples TRBV4-3 to TRBJ2-1; tentative D call: TRBD1 (6 bases). The length of the CDR3 is 13 residues. V was cut by 0 bases and J by 9 bases, with 9 bases left in between. Per germline, CDR1 LGHNA and CDR2 YSLEER. DNA for the CDR3: TGCGCCAGCAGCCAAGAAGGGGGAGTTGAGCAGTTCTTC. Protein: CASSQEGGVEQFF.

The CDR3 protein is CAWSPHNGIEAFF. As DNA, the CDR3 is TGTGCCTGGAGTCCCCACAACGGGATTGAAGCTTTCTTT. The chain combines TRBV30 with TRBJ1-1; D call uncertain. The CDR3 is 13 amino acids. Germline CDR1 GTSNPN, CDR2 SVGIG (reference sequence). The V and J ends lost 2 bases and 7 bases respectively, with 14 bases between them.

J is TRBJ1-5 and V is TRBV6-1; TRBD1 matches 8 bases. The germline gives CDR1 MNHNS, CDR2 SASEGT. Trimming took 7 bases from V and 5 from J; bases not matched to a gene: 10. This CDR3 is 15 amino acids long. The DNA for the CDR3 is TGTGCCAGCACCCGGACAGGGACCCCAGATCAGCCCCAGCATTTT. It is translated as CASTRTGTPDQPQHF.

This clone was detected a few times. This rearrangement joins TRBV4-2 to TRBJ1-5; 10 bases line up with TRBD1. V lost 0 bases and J lost 10; bases outside the gene matches: 9. This CDR3 is 16 amino acids long. Germline V lookup: CDR1 LGHNA, CDR2 YNFKEQ. The CDR3 here is CASSQESGTGVDPQHF. The CDR3, as DNA: TGTGCCAGCAGCCAAGAGTCCGGGACAGGGGTAGATCCCCAGCATTTT.

CDR3: CTAIQGVLSYEQYF. CDR3 sequence (DNA): TGCACCGCCATACAGGGGGTTCTCTCCTACGAGCAGTACTTC. The rearrangement uses TRBV1 and TRBJ2-7; TRBD1 was called by the table and not checked on the DNA. TRBV1 is flagged as a pseudogene. The CDR3 is made up of 14 amino acids.

The chain couples TRBV5-6 to TRBJ1-1; 8 bases align to TRBD1. Germline lookup yields CDR1 SGHDT and CDR2 YYEEEE. The V and J ends lost 5 bases and 5 bases, in that order; junction bases with no gene match: 8. The CDR3 loop spans 14 amino acids. The CDR3 spells CASRQQGASTEAFF. The CDR3 DNA sequence: TGTGCCAGCAGGCAGCAGGGGGCTTCGACTGAAGCTTTCTTT.

The chain joins TRBV5-1 to TRBJ2-3; D perhaps matches TRBD1 (7 bases). CDR3 length equals 15 residues. V shed 4 bases and J shed 3 bases, with 15 bases lying between them. Germline lookup yields CDR1 SGHRS and CDR2 YFSETQ. CDR3 bases: TGCGCCAGCAGCCCTCTACAGGGGAGGACAGATACGCAGTATTTT. Its protein is CASSPLQGRTDTQYF.